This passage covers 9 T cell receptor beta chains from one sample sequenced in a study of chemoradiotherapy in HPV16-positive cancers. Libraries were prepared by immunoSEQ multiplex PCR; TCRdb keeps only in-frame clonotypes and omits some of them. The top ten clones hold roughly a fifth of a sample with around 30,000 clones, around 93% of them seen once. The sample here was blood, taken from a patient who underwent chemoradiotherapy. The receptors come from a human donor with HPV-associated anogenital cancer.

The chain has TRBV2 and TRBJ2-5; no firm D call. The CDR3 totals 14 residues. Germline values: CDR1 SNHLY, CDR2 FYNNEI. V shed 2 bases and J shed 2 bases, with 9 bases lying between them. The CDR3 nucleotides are TGTGCCAGCAGTGAACTCACAGTTCAAGAGACCCAGTACTTC. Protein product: CASSELTVQETQYF.

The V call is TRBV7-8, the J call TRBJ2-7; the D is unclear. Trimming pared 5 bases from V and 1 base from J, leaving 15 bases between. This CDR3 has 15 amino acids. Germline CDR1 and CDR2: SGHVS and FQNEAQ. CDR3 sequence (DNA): TGTGCCAGCAGCGGTTATCCGGACGGTTCCTACGAGCAGTACTTC. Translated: CASSGYPDGSYEQYF.

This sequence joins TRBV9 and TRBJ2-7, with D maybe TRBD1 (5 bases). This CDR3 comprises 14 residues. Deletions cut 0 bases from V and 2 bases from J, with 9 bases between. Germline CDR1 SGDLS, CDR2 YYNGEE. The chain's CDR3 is CASSVGRATYEQYF. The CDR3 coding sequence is TGTGCCAGCAGCGTAGGCAGGGCCACCTACGAGCAGTACTTC.

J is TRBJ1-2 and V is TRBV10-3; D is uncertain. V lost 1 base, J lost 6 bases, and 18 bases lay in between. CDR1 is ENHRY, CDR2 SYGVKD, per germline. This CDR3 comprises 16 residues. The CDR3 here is CAISELTRVVTNGYTF. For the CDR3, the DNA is TGTGCCATCAGTGAGTTAACCCGGGTGGTAACCAATGGCTACACCTTC.

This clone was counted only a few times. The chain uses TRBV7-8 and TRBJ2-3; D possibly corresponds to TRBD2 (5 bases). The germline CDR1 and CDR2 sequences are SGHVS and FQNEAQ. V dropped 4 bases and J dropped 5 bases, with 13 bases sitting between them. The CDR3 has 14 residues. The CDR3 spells CASSSNPRGDTQYF. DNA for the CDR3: TGTGCCAGCAGCTCGAATCCTCGGGGAGATACGCAGTATTTT.

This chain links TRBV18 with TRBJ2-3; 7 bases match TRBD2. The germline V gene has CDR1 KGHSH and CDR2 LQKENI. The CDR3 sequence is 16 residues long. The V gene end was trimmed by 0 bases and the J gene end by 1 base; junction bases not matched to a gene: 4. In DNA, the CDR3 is TGTGCCAGCTCACCACCTAATGGGGGGGGCACAGATACGCAGTATTTT. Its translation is CASSPPNGGGTDTQYF.

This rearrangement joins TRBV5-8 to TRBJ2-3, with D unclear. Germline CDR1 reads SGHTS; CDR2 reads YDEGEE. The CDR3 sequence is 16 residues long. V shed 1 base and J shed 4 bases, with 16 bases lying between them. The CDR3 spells CASSLLSGGRSDTQYF. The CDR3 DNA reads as TGTGCCAGCAGCTTGCTATCTGGCGGAAGGTCAGATACGCAGTATTTT.

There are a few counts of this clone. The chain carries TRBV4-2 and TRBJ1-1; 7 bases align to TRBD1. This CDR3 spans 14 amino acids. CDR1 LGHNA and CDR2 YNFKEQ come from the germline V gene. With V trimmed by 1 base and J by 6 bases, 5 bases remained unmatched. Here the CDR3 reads CASSQGQGLAEAFF. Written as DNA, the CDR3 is TGTGCCAGCAGCCAAGGACAGGGCCTCGCTGAAGCTTTCTTT.

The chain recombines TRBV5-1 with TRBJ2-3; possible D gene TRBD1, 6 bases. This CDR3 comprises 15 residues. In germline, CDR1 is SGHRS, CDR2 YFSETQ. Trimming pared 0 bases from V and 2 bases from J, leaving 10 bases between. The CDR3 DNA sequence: TGCGCCAGCAGCTTGGGCGGACAGATCACAGATACGCAGTATTTT. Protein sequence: CASSLGGQITDTQYF.